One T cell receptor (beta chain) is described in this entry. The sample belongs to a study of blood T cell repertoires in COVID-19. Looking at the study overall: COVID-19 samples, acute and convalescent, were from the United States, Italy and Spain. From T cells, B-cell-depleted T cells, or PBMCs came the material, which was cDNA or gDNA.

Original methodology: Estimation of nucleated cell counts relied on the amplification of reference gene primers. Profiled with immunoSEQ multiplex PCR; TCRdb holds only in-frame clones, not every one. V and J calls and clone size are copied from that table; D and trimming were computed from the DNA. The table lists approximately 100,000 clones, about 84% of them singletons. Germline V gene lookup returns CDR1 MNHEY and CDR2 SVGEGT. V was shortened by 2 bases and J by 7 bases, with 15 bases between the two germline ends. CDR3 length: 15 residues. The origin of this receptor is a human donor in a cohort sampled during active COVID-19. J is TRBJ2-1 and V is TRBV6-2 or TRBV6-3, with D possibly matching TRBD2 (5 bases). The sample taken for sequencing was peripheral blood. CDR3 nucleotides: TGTGCCAGCAGTTACACGCGCGAGGGCGGGAATGAGCAGTTCTTC. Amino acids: CASSYTREGGNEQFF.